The rows below give T cell receptor beta chains drawn from one sample of a study of blood T cell repertoires in COVID-19. Clones were sequenced by immunoSEQ multiplex PCR, and TCRdb holds only the in-frame ones, with some missing. The data show 40,000 to 65,000 clones, 86% seen once. Sequencing was carried out using peripheral blood. Every receptor here comes from a man between 65 and 80 years old with active COVID-19. Each CDR3 is given with its conserved first and last residue. The order of the fields is clone size, D gene, J gene, V gene, CDR3 DNA, CDR3 protein. A D gene is named only where the DNA matches it firmly. Expanded clones are given a class, and other clones once, few, many or no size at all.

- | TRBD1 | TRBJ1-3 | TRBV29-1 | TGCAGCGTTGAAGAGACAGGGTCGAACACCATATATTTT | CSVEETGSNTIYF
- | TRBD2 | TRBJ2-1 | TRBV10-1 | TGCGCCAGCAGTGAGACCAGCGGGGGGCGGGGTGAGCAGTTCTTC | CASSETSGGRGEQFF
few | - | TRBJ2-1 | TRBV5-1 | TGCGCCAGCAGCTTAGGAGGGTCCAATGAGCAGTTCTTC | CASSLGGSNEQFF
- | - | TRBJ1-3 | TRBV19 | TGTGCCAGTACCCCAAGGTTTACAGGTCACTCTGGAAACACCATATATTTT | CASTPRFTGHSGNTIYF
few | TRBD1 | TRBJ1-5 | TRBV19 | TGTGCCAGTAGTGAGGGGACAGGGGGAGGTCAGCCCCAGCATTTT | CASSEGTGGGQPQHF
- | TRBD1 | TRBJ1-4 | TRBV4-3 | TGCGCCAGCAGCCAAGATCTGACAGGGAGGTTGAAACTGTTTTTT | CASSQDLTGRLKLFF
- | TRBD2 | TRBJ2-7 | TRBV6-5 | TGTGCCAGCCAAAGTTTGGGGGGGGGTGCCTACGAGCAGTACTTC | CASQSLGGGAYEQYF
- | - | TRBJ1-1 | TRBV7-2 | TGTGCCAGCAGCCTCACCCCGTCGGACACTGAAGCTTTCTTT | CASSLTPSDTEAFF
- | - | TRBJ1-1 | TRBV7-3 | TGTGCCAGCAGCCAGGACATTAACACTGAAGCTTTCTTT | CASSQDINTEAFF
- | TRBD1 | TRBJ1-4 | TRBV18 | TGTGCCAGCTCACCCGAGACAGGGCGGCATGAAAAACTGTTTTTT | CASSPETGRHEKLFF
- | - | TRBJ1-1 | TRBV6-2/TRBV6-3 | TGTGCCAGCAGTTACGGTAGCACTGAAGCTTTCTTT | CASSYGSTEAFF
- | TRBD1 | TRBJ1-2 | TRBV7-3 | TGTGCCAGCAGCCCCGGGACAGGGGGCTATGGCTACACCTTC | CASSPGTGGYGYTF
- | TRBD2 | TRBJ2-3 | TRBV7-3 | TGTGCCAGCAGCCTGACTAGCGGGGGGATAAATACGCAGTATTTT | CASSLTSGGINTQYF
- | TRBD2 | TRBJ2-3 | TRBV12-5 | TGTGCTAGTGGCCGCGGGACTAGCAGTTTCACAGATACGCAGTATTTT | CASGRGTSSFTDTQYF
- | TRBD1 | TRBJ1-2 | TRBV27 | TGTGCCAGCAGTTTATCGGGACAGGGCCGTAACTATGGCTACACCTTC | CASSLSGQGRNYGYTF
- | - | TRBJ1-2 | TRBV9 | TGTGCCAGCAGCGTAGCGACACCTAACTATGGCTACACCTTC | CASSVATPNYGYTF
- | - | TRBJ2-1 | TRBV19 | TGTGCCAGTAGGCCTCGATTACGGGACTCCTACAATGAGCAGTTCTTC | CASRPRLRDSYNEQFF
- | TRBD2 | TRBJ2-5 | TRBV7-2 | TGTGCCAGCAGCTTAGTTTCCCGGATAGCGGGGGGGCCTGAGACCCAGTACTTC | CASSLVSRIAGGPETQYF
- | - | TRBJ1-3 | TRBV19 | TGTGCCAGTTCAGACAGGCCTTCTGGAAACACCATATATTTT | CASSDRPSGNTIYF
- | TRBD1 | TRBJ1-1 | TRBV7-8 | TGTGCCAGCAGCATTAGACAGGGGACTGAAGCTTTCTTT | CASSIRQGTEAFF
- | - | TRBJ2-4 | TRBV19 | TGTGCCGCGGGTGGCAAAAACATTCAGTACTTC | CAAGGKNIQYF
few | TRBD1 | TRBJ2-6 | TRBV11-3 | TGTGCCAGCGGCAGCTTGGGGACAGGGGTTGGTGTCCTGACTTTC | CASGSLGTGVGVLTF